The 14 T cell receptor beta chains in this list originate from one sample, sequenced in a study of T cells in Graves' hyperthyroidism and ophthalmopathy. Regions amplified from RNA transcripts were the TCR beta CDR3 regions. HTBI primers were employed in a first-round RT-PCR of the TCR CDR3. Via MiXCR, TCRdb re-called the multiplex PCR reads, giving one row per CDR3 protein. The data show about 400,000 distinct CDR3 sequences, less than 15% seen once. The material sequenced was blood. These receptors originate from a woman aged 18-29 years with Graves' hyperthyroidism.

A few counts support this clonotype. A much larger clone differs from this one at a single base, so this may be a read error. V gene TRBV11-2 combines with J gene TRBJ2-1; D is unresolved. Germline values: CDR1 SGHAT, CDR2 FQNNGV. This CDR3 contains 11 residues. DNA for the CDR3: TGTACCAGCAGCTTTGGTAATGAGCAGTTCTTC. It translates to CTSSFGNEQFF.

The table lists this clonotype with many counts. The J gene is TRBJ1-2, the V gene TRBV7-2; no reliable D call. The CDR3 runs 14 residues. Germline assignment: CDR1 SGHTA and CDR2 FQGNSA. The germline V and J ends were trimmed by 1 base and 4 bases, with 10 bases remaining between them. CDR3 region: CASSLDASSYGYTF. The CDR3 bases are TGTGCCAGCAGCTTAGATGCCAGCTCCTATGGCTACACCTTC.

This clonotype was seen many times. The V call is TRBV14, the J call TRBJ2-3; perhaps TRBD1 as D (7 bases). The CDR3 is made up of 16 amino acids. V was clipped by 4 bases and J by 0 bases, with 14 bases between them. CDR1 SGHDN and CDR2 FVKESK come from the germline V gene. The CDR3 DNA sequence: TGTGCCAGCAGCCGCGACAGGGAGGCTAGCACAGATACGCAGTATTTT. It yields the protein CASSRDREASTDTQYF.

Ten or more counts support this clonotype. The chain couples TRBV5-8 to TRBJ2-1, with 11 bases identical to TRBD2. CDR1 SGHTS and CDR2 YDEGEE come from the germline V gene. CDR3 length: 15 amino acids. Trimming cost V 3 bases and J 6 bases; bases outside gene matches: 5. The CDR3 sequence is CASSSGTSGLNEQFF. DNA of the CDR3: TGTGCCAGCAGCTCCGGGACTAGCGGCCTCAATGAGCAGTTCTTC.

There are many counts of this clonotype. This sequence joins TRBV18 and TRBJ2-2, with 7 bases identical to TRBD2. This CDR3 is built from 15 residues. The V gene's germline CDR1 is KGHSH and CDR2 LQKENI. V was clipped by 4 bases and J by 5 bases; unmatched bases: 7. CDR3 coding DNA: TGTGCCAGCTCACGCGGGAGTGCGGAGACCGGGGAGCTGTTTTTT. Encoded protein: CASSRGSAETGELFF.

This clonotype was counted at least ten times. In nucleotides, the CDR3 is TGTGCCAGCCACTCCGGGACAGGGCGTGCTGGGGCCAACGTCCTGACTTTC. This gives the protein CASHSGTGRAGANVLTF. The chain is built from TRBV19 and TRBJ2-6; TRBD1 matches 9 bases. CDR3 length equals 17 residues. The germline CDR1 and CDR2 sequences are LNHDA and SQIVND (reference sequence). Trimming cost V 9 bases and J 2 bases; bases outside gene matches: 11. Complete variable domain (other parts from reference TRBV19 and TRBJ2-6): DGGITQSPKYLFRKEGQNVTLSCEQNLNHDAMYWYRQDPGQGLRLIYYSQIVNDFQKGDIAEGYSVSREKKESFPLTVTSAQKNPTAFYLCASHSGTGRAGANVLTFGAGSRLTVL.

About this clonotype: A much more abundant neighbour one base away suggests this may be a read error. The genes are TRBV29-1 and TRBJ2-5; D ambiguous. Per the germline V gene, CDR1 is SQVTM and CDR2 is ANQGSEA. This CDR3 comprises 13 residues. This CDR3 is CSVDTSRQETQCF. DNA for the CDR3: TGCAGCGTTGACACCTCTCGCCAAGAGACCCAGTGCTTC. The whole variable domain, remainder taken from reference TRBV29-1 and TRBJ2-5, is SAVISQKPSRDICQRGTSLTIQCQVDSQVTMMFWYRQQPGQSLTLIATANQGSEATYESGFVIDKFPISRPNLTFSTLTVSNMSPEDSSIYLCSVDTSRQETQCFGPGTRLLVL.

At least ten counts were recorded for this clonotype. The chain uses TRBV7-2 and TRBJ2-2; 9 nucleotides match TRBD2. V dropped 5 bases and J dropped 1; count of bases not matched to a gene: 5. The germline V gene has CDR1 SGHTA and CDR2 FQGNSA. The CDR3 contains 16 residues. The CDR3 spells CASSAGGQLNTGELFF. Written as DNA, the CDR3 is TGTGCCAGCAGCGCGGGAGGGCAGTTGAACACCGGGGAGCTGTTTTTT.

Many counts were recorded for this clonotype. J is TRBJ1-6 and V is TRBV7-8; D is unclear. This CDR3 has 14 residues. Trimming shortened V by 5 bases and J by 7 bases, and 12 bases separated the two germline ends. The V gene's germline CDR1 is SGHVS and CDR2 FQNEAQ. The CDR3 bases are TGTGCCAGCAGCGGGAGTCGTGGGAATTCACCCCTCCACTTT. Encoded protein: CASSGSRGNSPLHF.

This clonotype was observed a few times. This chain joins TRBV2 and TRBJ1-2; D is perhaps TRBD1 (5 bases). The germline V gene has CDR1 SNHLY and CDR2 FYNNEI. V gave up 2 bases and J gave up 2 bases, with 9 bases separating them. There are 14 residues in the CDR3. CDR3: CASSERGSNYGYTF. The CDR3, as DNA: TGTGCCAGCAGTGAAAGGGGTAGCAACTATGGCTACACCTTC.

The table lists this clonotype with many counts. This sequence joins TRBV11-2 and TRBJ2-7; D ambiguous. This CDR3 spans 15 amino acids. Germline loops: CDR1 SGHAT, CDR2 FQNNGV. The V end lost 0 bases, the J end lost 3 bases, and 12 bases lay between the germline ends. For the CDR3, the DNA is TGTGCCAGCAGCTTAGATCCAGATCGGGTCTACGAGCAGTACTTC. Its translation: CASSLDPDRVYEQYF.

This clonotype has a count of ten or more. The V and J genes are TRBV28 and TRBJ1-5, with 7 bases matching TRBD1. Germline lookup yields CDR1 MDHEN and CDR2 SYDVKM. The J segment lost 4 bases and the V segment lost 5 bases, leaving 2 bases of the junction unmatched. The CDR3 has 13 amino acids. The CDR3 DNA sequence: TGTGCCAGCAGTCAGGGGGATAATCAGCCCCAGCATTTT. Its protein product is CASSQGDNQPQHF.

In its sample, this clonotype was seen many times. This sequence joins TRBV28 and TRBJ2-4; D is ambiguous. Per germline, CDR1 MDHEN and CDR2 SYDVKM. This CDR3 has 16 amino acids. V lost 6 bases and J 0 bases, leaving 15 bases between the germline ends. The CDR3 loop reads CASSLGSILAKNIQYF. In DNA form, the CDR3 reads TGTGCCAGCAGCTTAGGGTCAATTCTAGCCAAAAACATTCAGTACTTC.

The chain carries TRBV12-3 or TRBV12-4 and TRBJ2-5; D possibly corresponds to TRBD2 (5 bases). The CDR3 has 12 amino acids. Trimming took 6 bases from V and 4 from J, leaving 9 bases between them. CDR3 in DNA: TGTGCCAGCAGCCTTAGCGTAGAGACCCAGTACTTC. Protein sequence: CASSLSVETQYF.